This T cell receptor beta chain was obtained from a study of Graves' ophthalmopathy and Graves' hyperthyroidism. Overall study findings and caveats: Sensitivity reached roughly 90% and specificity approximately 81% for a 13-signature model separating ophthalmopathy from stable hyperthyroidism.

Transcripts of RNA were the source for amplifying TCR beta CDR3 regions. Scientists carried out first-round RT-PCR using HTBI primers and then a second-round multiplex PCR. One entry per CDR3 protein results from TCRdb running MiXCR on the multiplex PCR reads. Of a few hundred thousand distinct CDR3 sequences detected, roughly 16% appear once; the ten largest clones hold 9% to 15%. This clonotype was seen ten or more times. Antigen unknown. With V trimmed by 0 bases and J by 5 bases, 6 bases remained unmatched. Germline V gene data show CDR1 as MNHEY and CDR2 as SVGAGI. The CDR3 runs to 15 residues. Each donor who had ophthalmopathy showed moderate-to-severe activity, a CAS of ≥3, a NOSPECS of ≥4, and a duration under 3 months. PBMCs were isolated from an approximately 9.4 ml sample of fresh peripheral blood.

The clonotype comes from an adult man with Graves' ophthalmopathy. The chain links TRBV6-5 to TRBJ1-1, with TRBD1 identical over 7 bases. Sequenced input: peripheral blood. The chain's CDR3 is CASSYSTGIDTEAFF. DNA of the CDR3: TGTGCCAGCAGTTACTCGACAGGGATAGATACTGAAGCTTTCTTT.